This T cell receptor (beta chain) comes out of a study of blood T cell repertoires in COVID-19. The wider study: Samples came from the United States, Italy and Spain, spanning acute and convalescent COVID-19. Sources were T cells, B-cell-depleted T cells, or PBMCs; the material itself was cDNA or gDNA.

The CDR3 covers 17 residues. Germline-derived CDR1 and CDR2 are SNHLY and FYNNEI. J was trimmed by 2 bases and V by 5 bases; bases with no gene match: 9. Authors' methods: Reference gene primer amplification in the assay estimated nucleated cell counts. TCRdb's copy holds only in-frame clones and misses some; the assay was immunoSEQ multiplex PCR. V, J and clone size are those of that table, while D and trimming were read from the DNA. The sample yields about 220,000 clones, 80% to 90% seen once. The receptor comes from a man in his forties or fifties with active or convalescent COVID-19. The V and J genes are TRBV2 and TRBJ2-3; 11 bases fit TRBD2. The material sequenced was peripheral blood. The CDR3: CASSLLPSGGPTDTQYF. CDR3 nucleotides: TGTGCCAGCAGTCTACTCCCTAGCGGGGGGCCCACAGATACGCAGTATTTT.